Listed below are T cell receptor beta chains from one sample, sequenced in a study of untreated major depressive disorder. The protocol was immunoSEQ multiplex PCR, while the TCRdb copy is restricted to in-frame clones and leaves out a portion. The profile shows 20,000 to 25,000 clones, approximately 95% of them singletons. The specimen sequenced was CD4+ T cells from PBMCs. The receptors derive from a man under 40 in good health. CDR3s include the opening cysteine and the closing phenylalanine or tryptophan. The order of the fields is V gene, J gene, D gene, clone size, CDR3 DNA, CDR3 protein. A D gene is named only where the DNA matches it firmly. A clone size is listed for some rows: how often the clone was seen (once, few, many), or a class if it is expanded.

>TRBV9|TRBJ2-1|-|-
TGTGCCAGCAACTCAGCGGGTGGGTTTCGGAATGAGCAGTTCTTC
CASNSAGGFRNEQFF
>TRBV4-3|TRBJ2-1|TRBD2|-
TGCGCCAGCAGCCAAGATGTCCCAGCGGGAGCTGGCTACAATGAGCAGTTCTTC
CASSQDVPAGAGYNEQFF
>TRBV6-5|TRBJ2-7|-|-
TGTGCCAGCAGTTACGACCCGGGCAACTCCTACGAGCAGTACTTC
CASSYDPGNSYEQYF
>TRBV4-2|TRBJ2-2|TRBD2|-
TGTGCCAGCAGCCTTGGGACTAGCGACACCGGGGAGCTGTTTTTT
CASSLGTSDTGELFF
>TRBV2|TRBJ1-5|-|few
TGTGCCAGCAGTGAAGGCGGTGGGGCTAATCAGCCCCAGCATTTT
CASSEGGGANQPQHF
>TRBV6-5|TRBJ1-5|-|-
TGTGCCAGCAGCAGGGATTACAATCAGCCCCAGCATTTT
CASSRDYNQPQHF
>TRBV20-1|TRBJ2-7|TRBD2|-
TGCAGTGGGACTAGCGGCTACGAGCAGTACTTC
CSGTSGYEQYF
>TRBV27|TRBJ2-1|-|-
TGTGCCAGCAGCCCGGACTATTACAATGAGCAGTTCTTC
CASSPDYYNEQFF
>TRBV6-5|TRBJ2-2|-|-
TGTGCCAGCAGTTACCGTACCCACGCCGGGGAGCTGTTTTTT
CASSYRTHAGELFF
>TRBV11-3|TRBJ2-1|TRBD2|-
TGTGCCAGCAGCGCCCTAGCGGGAGCGGACTACAATGAGCAGTTCTTC
CASSALAGADYNEQFF
>TRBV5-4|TRBJ2-1|-|-
TGTGCCAGCAGTGAGACCCAGGTTGACAATGAGCAGTTCTTC
CASSETQVDNEQFF
>TRBV5-1|TRBJ2-5|TRBD2|-
TGCGCCAGCAGCTTGGGACCCGGGGGGAACCAAGAGACCCAGTACTTC
CASSLGPGGNQETQYF
>TRBV29-1|TRBJ1-3|TRBD1|-
TGCAGCGTCGCGGACAGGGAAAGCGGAAACACCATATATTTT
CSVADRESGNTIYF
>TRBV5-1|TRBJ1-2|-|-
TGCGCCAGCAGCTTGACCCGGGGCGGGACTAACTATGGCTACACCTTC
CASSLTRGGTNYGYTF
>TRBV7-2|TRBJ2-5|TRBD2|once
TGTGCCAGCAGCGTGACTAGCGTCCAAGAGACCCAGTACTTC
CASSVTSVQETQYF